The clone carrying this T cell receptor beta chain is a singleton in its sample. These data originate in a study of blood T cell repertoires in COVID-19. V was shortened by 4 bases and J by 2 bases, with 7 bases between the two germline ends. CDR3 length: 12 amino acids. CDR1 and CDR2 (germline): GTSNPN, SVGIG (reference sequence). Sequencing was performed with immunoSEQ multiplex PCR; in TCRdb, only in-frame clones are kept and a portion is missing. The sample has about 180,000 clones; 87% are singletons. This sequence joins TRBV30 and TRBJ2-3; D unresolved. The sequenced material came from PBMCs or T cells enriched from blood (not recorded which). This clonotype originated in a human donor with acute COVID-19. The donor label of this sample is uncertain. As DNA, the CDR3 is TGTGCCTGGACCCCTAACACAGATACGCAGTATTTT. As protein: CAWTPNTDTQYF.